The sequence of this T cell receptor (beta chain) was determined in a study of PD-1 blockade in classical Hodgkin lymphoma. Findings of the study overall: The drivers behind the repertoire differences, possibly disease activity or prior therapy, remain undefined. A significant rise in TCR diversity by C4D1 was seen for CD4+ but not CD8+ cells. Partial responders and progressors had significantly lower baseline TCR diversity.

Notes on this clone: The antigen is not known.

Each and every patient relapsed after autologous stem cell transplantation, and patients got differing brentuximab vedotin exposure. Classifying best responses yielded complete response, partial response or progressive disease. V dropped 0 bases and J dropped 3 bases, with 5 bases sitting between them. CDR1 is MNHNY and CDR2 is SVGAGI in the germline V gene (reference sequence). This CDR3 is built from 13 residues. Generated by immunoSEQ multiplex PCR, the TCRdb table keeps only in-frame clones and is missing some. The table includes 49,000 or so clones, around three quarters detected once. This chain connects TRBV6-6 to TRBJ1-2, with D unclear. This material consisted of peripheral blood mononuclear cells (PBMCs), taken before the second cycle of nivolumab. This receptor was obtained from a human donor with classical Hodgkin lymphoma. In DNA, the CDR3 is TGTGCCAGCAGTTACTCATCCTACTATGGCTACACCTTC. It yields the protein CASSYSSYYGYTF.